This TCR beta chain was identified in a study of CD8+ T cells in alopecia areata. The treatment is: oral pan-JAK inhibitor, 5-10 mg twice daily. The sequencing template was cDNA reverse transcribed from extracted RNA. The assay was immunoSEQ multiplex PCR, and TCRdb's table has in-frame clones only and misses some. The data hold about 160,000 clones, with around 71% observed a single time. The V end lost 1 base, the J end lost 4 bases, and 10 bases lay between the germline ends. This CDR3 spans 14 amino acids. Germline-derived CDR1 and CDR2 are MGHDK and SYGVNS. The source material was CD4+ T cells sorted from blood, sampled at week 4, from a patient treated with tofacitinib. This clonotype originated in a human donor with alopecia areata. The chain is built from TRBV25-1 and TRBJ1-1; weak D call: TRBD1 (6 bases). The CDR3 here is CASSESQGSTEAFF. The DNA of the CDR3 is TGTGCCAGCAGTGAATCGCAGGGGAGCACTGAAGCTTTCTTT.